Presented here are 27 T cell receptor beta chains from one specimen sequenced in a study of cytomegalovirus exposure and HLA in healthy donors. It was with 60 Vbeta and 13 Jbeta primers that the PCR ran. The assay was immunoSEQ multiplex PCR, and TCRdb's table has in-frame clones only and misses some. The top ten hold roughly 8.7% of the sample, which has over 35,000 clones, around two thirds seen once. Sequenced sample: PBMCs. All receptors come from a human donor in good health.

The sample holds a few counts of this clone. J is TRBJ2-5 and V is TRBV5-1; a possible D gene is TRBD1 (5 bases). V was clipped by 0 bases and J by 13 bases, with 13 bases between them. CDR3 size: 12 residues. Germline loops: CDR1 SGHRS, CDR2 YFSETQ. CDR3 in DNA: TGCGCCAGCAGCTTGGGGGGCTCGCAGGCGTACTTC. Its protein product is CASSLGGSQAYF.

This chain links TRBV28 with TRBJ1-4; 8 bases are shared with TRBD1. In germline, CDR1 is MDHEN, CDR2 SYDVKM. The ends lost 5 bases at V and 2 bases at J; junction bases unmatched: 1. This CDR3 region has 14 residues. The CDR3 spells CASSGTGTNEKLFF. As DNA, the CDR3 is TGTGCCAGCAGTGGGACAGGTACTAATGAAAAACTGTTTTTT.

The chain employs TRBV28 and TRBJ2-7; TRBD1 matches 10 bases. V was clipped by 5 bases and J by 2 bases; unmatched bases: 6. The CDR3 extends over 15 amino acids. In germline, CDR1 is MDHEN, CDR2 SYDVKM. CDR3 coding DNA: TGTGCCAGCAGTCCTCCGGGACAGGGGACCTACGAGCAGTACTTC. Protein product: CASSPPGQGTYEQYF.

This clone showed up just a few times. The chain recombines TRBV7-3 with TRBJ1-1; a weak D match, TRBD1 (6 bases). Germline V lookup: CDR1 SGHTA, CDR2 FQGTGA. The CDR3 runs to 13 residues. V was cut by 3 bases and J by 8 bases, with 13 bases left in between. CDR3: CASSFSETGEAFF. CDR3 sequence (DNA): TGTGCCAGCAGCTTTAGTGAGACAGGAGAAGCTTTCTTT. Full variable domain (remainder filled in from reference TRBV7-3 and TRBJ1-1): GAGVSQTPSNKVTEKGKYVELRCDPISGHTALYWYRQSLGQGPEFLIYFQGTGAADDSGLPNDRFFAVRPEGSVSTLKIQRTERGDSAVYLCASSFSETGEAFFGQGTRLTVV.

This rearrangement joins TRBV6-1 to TRBJ1-2; 8 bases align to TRBD1. Trimming at V came to 2 bases and at J to 7 bases, leaving 3 bases not matched to a gene. From germline, CDR1 is MNHNS and CDR2 SASEGT. The CDR3 spans 13 residues. The DNA for the CDR3 is TGTGCCAGCAGTGAAATCCAGGGGGCTGGCTACACCTTC. It translates to CASSEIQGAGYTF.

The V gene is TRBV18, the J gene TRBJ2-1, with D possibly matching TRBD2 (6 bases). In germline, CDR1 is KGHSH, CDR2 LQKENI. There are 14 residues in the CDR3. The V and J ends lost 8 bases and 4 bases respectively, with 15 bases between them. For the CDR3, the DNA is TGTGCCAGCGCAATTGGGGGGAGTTACAATGAGCAGTTCTTC. Its protein is CASAIGGSYNEQFF. The whole variable domain, filled in from reference TRBV18 and TRBJ2-1, reads NAGVMQNPRHLVRRRGQEARLRCSPMKGHSHVYWYRQLPEEGLKFMVYLQKENIIDESGMPKERFSAEFPKEGPSILRIQQVVRGDSAAYFCASAIGGSYNEQFFGPGTRLTVL.

This clone was detected a few times. CDR3 residues: CASSFDLSASSYNSPLHF. The CDR3 DNA reads TGTGCCAGCAGCTTCGACTTGTCCGCGAGCTCCTATAATTCACCCCTCCACTTT. The chain joins TRBV5-6 to TRBJ1-6, with unresolved D. Deletions cut 2 bases from V and 0 bases from J, with 15 bases between. This CDR3 is built from 18 residues. Germline CDR1 reads SGHDT; CDR2 reads YYEEEE. Supplemented by reference TRBV5-6 and TRBJ1-6, the full variable domain reads DAGVTQSPTHLIKTRGQQVTLRCSPKSGHDTVSWYQQALGQGPQFIFQYYEEEERQRGNFPDRFSGHQFPNYSSELNVNALLLGDSALYLCASSFDLSASSYNSPLHFGNGTRLTVT.

Here the CDR3 reads CASGDRDHNEQFF. CDR3 coding DNA: TGTGCCAGCGGGGACAGGGACCACAATGAGCAGTTCTTC. This chain connects TRBV7-9 to TRBJ2-1, with 9 bases fitting TRBD1. V was clipped by 8 bases and J by 5 bases; unmatched bases: 4. Germline CDR1 is SEHNR and CDR2 is FQNEAQ (reference sequence). CDR3 length equals 13 residues.

The chain employs TRBV5-6 and TRBJ1-6; 8 bases line up with TRBD1. Unmatched junction bases numbered 7, after V lost 3 bases and J lost 5 bases. The V gene's germline CDR1 is SGHDT and CDR2 YYEEEE. CDR3 size: 16 residues. CDR3 sequence (DNA): TGTGCCAGCAGCTCTAGCAGGGGGCAAGATAATTCACCCCTCCACTTT. Translation: CASSSSRGQDNSPLHF.

The rearrangement joins TRBV5-4 to TRBJ2-5; D possibly corresponds to TRBD2 (6 bases). Trimming left V 2 bases short and J 5 bases short, with 10 bases between. CDR1 SGHNT and CDR2 YYREEE come from the germline V gene (reference sequence). The CDR3 contains 13 residues. CDR3 protein: CASSLWGRETQYF. The CDR3 DNA follows: TGTGCCAGCAGCTTATGGGGGAGGGAGACCCAGTACTTC.

The chain carries TRBV6-6 and TRBJ1-2; the D is unclear. CDR3 length equals 13 residues. V dropped 8 bases and J dropped 2 bases, with 12 bases sitting between them. The germline gives CDR1 MNHNY, CDR2 SVGAGI (reference sequence). CDR3 nucleotides: TGTGCCAGCGCCCAGGCGGGAAACTATGGCTACACCTTC. Protein product: CASAQAGNYGYTF.

The V call is TRBV25-1, the J call TRBJ1-6; 10 nucleotides line up with TRBD1. Unmatched junction bases numbered 7, after V lost 4 bases and J lost 10 bases. The CDR3 has 15 residues. Germline CDR1 reads MGHDK; CDR2 reads SYGVNS. The CDR3 DNA reads as TGTGCCAGCAGTGCCGCCGACAGGGGGCCCTCACCCCTCCACTTT. Protein product: CASSAADRGPSPLHF.

The table lists this clone with a few counts. The rearrangement links TRBV28 to TRBJ1-2; TRBD1 agrees at 7 bases. CDR1 MDHEN and CDR2 SYDVKM come from the germline V gene. The CDR3 loop spans 17 amino acids. The ends lost 1 base at V and 4 bases at J; junction bases unmatched: 12. CDR3 sequence reads: CASSLSLFIQGSYGYTF. CDR3 nucleotides: TGTGCCAGCAGTTTATCCTTGTTTATACAGGGGTCCTATGGCTACACCTTC.

The chain recombines TRBV15 with TRBJ2-1; weak D call: TRBD1 (6 bases). The V gene lost 3 bases and the J gene lost 6 bases, with 12 bases spanning the gap. There are 14 residues in the CDR3. Germline lookup yields CDR1 LNHNV and CDR2 YYDKDF (reference sequence). CDR3 sequence: CATSSRGGFNEQFF. Here the CDR3 DNA reads TGTGCCACCAGCAGCAGGGGCGGATTCAATGAGCAGTTCTTC. Together with reference TRBV15 and TRBJ2-1, the CDR3 gives the full variable domain: DAMVIQNPRYQVTQFGKPVTLSCSQTLNHNVMYWYQQKSSQAPKLLFHYYDKDFNNEADTPDNFQSRRPNTSFCFLDIRSPGLGDTAMYLCATSSRGGFNEQFFGPGTRLTVL.

This clone was picked up a small number of times. The V and J genes are TRBV5-1 and TRBJ2-1; tentatively, D is TRBD2 (5 bases). The CDR3 totals 12 residues. In germline, CDR1 is SGHRS, CDR2 YFSETQ. The V end lost 0 bases, the J end lost 9 bases, and 7 bases lay between the germline ends. CDR3 DNA: TGCGCCAGCAGCTTGGATCGGGGTGAGCAGTTCTTC. Protein: CASSLDRGEQFF.

The chain recombines TRBV7-3 with TRBJ1-1, with D maybe TRBD1 (5 bases). This CDR3 has 14 residues. The ends were cut back, 3 bases at V and 5 bases at J, with 13 bases in the middle. Germline V lookup: CDR1 SGHTA, CDR2 FQGTGA. DNA for the CDR3: TGTGCCAGCAGCTTGGGGCCGGGAGGGACTGAAGCTTTCTTT. Translated, it gives CASSLGPGGTEAFF. The complete variable domain, with remaining parts taken from reference TRBV7-3 and TRBJ1-1, reads GAGVSQTPSNKVTEKGKYVELRCDPISGHTALYWYRQSLGQGPEFLIYFQGTGAADDSGLPNDRFFAVRPEGSVSTLKIQRTERGDSAVYLCASSLGPGGTEAFFGQGTRLTVV.

This clone has only one observation. V gene TRBV5-1 combines with J gene TRBJ2-2, with TRBD2 identical over 10 bases. The CDR3 has 16 amino acids. V was pared by 2 bases and J by 8 bases, with 9 bases of the junction left unmatched. Germline loops: CDR1 SGHRS, CDR2 YFSETQ. The CDR3 DNA sequence: TGCGCCAGCAGCTTCCTAGCGGGGGACCGTCTGGGGGAGCTGTTTTTT. Its translation: CASSFLAGDRLGELFF.

The chain recombines TRBV10-3 with TRBJ1-5; 7 positions match TRBD1. Trimming cost V 6 bases and J 4 bases; bases outside gene matches: 3. Germline V gene lookup returns CDR1 ENHRY and CDR2 SYGVKD. The CDR3 has 13 residues. The CDR3 nucleotides read TGTGCCATCAGCGGGGGACAGAATCAGCCCCAGCATTTT. It is translated as CAISGGQNQPQHF.

The V call is TRBV18, the J call TRBJ2-1; D remains ambiguous. V was trimmed by 2 bases and J by 4 bases, leaving 9 bases between them. Per the germline V gene, CDR1 is KGHSH and CDR2 is LQKENI. This CDR3 region has 14 residues. The CDR3 coding sequence is TGTGCCAGCTCACCATCGGTTAGTTACAATGAGCAGTTCTTC. This sequence encodes CASSPSVSYNEQFF.

The rearrangement links TRBV4-1 to TRBJ1-2; maybe TRBD1 (6 bases). CDR3 length: 15 residues. Trimming stripped 1 base from V and 6 bases from J, with 15 bases between. Germline assignment: CDR1 MGHRA and CDR2 YSYEKL. CDR3 coding DNA: TGCGCCAGCAGCCAAGTCCAGGGGCAGACGGATGGCTACACCTTC. It encodes CASSQVQGQTDGYTF.

The table lists this clone with a few counts. This rearrangement joins TRBV6-5 to TRBJ1-2; no clear D gene. The V gene lost 7 bases and the J gene lost 8 bases, with 17 bases spanning the gap. Germline values: CDR1 MNHEY, CDR2 SVGAGI. The CDR3 length is 13 residues. The CDR3 protein is CASTRGGFSGYTF. The DNA for the CDR3 is TGTGCCAGCACCCGAGGAGGGTTTTCGGGCTACACCTTC.

The chain is built from TRBV5-1 and TRBJ1-2, with 7 bases that match TRBD1. The ends lost 3 bases at V and 2 bases at J; junction bases unmatched: 1. Germline lookup yields CDR1 SGHRS and CDR2 YFSETQ. The CDR3 covers 13 residues. CDR3 sequence (DNA): TGCGCCAGCAGCTCGACAGGGAACTATGGCTACACCTTC. Translation gives CASSSTGNYGYTF.

In its sample, this clone was seen a few times. The chain couples TRBV10-3 to TRBJ1-5, with 7 bases identical to TRBD1. Trimming at V came to 6 bases and at J to 4 bases, leaving 9 bases not matched to a gene. This CDR3 is built from 15 residues. Germline assignment: CDR1 ENHRY and CDR2 SYGVKD. Here the CDR3 reads CAIRPPTGNNQPQHF. Written as DNA, the CDR3 is TGTGCCATCAGGCCTCCGACAGGGAATAATCAGCCCCAGCATTTT.

This rearrangement joins TRBV2 to TRBJ2-1; 10 nucleotides line up with TRBD1. J was trimmed by 7 bases and V by 5 bases; bases with no gene match: 8. The length of the CDR3 is 15 residues. The germline CDR1 and CDR2 sequences are SNHLY and FYNNEI. CDR3: CASSSPGQGRNEQFF. The CDR3, as DNA: TGTGCCAGCAGTAGCCCGGGACAGGGGAGGAATGAGCAGTTCTTC.

The CDR3 region has the DNA TGCGCCAGCAGCCAAGAAGGGGGTTATGGCTACACCTTC. Amino acid sequence: CASSQEGGYGYTF. This chain uses TRBV4-3 with TRBJ1-2, with a weak D call TRBD1 (6 bases). Germline V CDR1 and CDR2: LGHNA, YSLEER. V was pared by 0 bases and J by 5 bases, with 7 bases between. This CDR3 has 13 amino acids.

This clone was counted a few times. The chain recombines TRBV5-1 with TRBJ1-4; D perhaps matches TRBD1 (5 bases). The length of the CDR3 is 14 residues. The germline V gene has CDR1 SGHRS and CDR2 YFSETQ. Trimming shortened V by 0 bases and J by 5 bases, and 8 bases separated the two germline ends. The CDR3 nucleotides read TGCGCCAGCAGCTTGGGCAGGGTAAATGAAAAACTGTTTTTT. It is translated as CASSLGRVNEKLFF.

CDR3 sequence: CASSVGSLRRDTQYF. CDR3 DNA sequence: TGTGCCAGCAGCGTAGGCAGTCTTCGTCGAGATACGCAGTATTTT. V usage is TRBV9 and J usage is TRBJ2-3; the D is unclear. The CDR3 contains 15 residues. Germline V gene data show CDR1 as SGDLS and CDR2 as YYNGEE. V was clipped by 0 bases and J by 5 bases, with 13 bases between them.